The sequence of this T cell receptor (beta chain) was determined in a study of early T cells in non-severe SARS-CoV-2 infection. One entry per CDR3 protein, called by TCRdb with MiXCR from the 5' RACE reads. The sample holds 30,000 to 40,000 distinct CDR3 sequences, 5% to 5.5% seen once. With 6 bases removed from V and 8 bases from J, the gap between germline ends came to 14 bases. This CDR3 is 13 amino acids long. The germline V gene has CDR1 MNHEY and CDR2 SMNVEV (reference sequence). This clonotype was recorded at least ten times. The V gene is TRBV27, the J gene TRBJ2-1; D is possibly TRBD1 (6 bases). This TCR came from an adult who was a healthcare worker with PCR-confirmed SARS-CoV-2 infection or an uninfected control (not recorded which). Source: whole blood, taken at baseline. CDR3 DNA: TGTGCCAGCAGGCTACAGGGTAGGGATGAGCAGTTCTTC. Translated: CASRLQGRDEQFF.